This TCR beta chain was captured in a study of beta chain features in type 1 diabetes. Regarding the study as a whole: In every one of the four CD4+ subsets, TCRB CDR3s were moderately but significantly shorter in Type 1 diabetes patients.

The CDR3 has 15 residues. The germline gives CDR1 MNHEY, CDR2 SVGAGI. The V gene lost 7 bases and the J gene lost 7 bases, with 21 bases spanning the gap. Isolated RNA was reverse transcribed in full, so expressed TCRB transcripts were sequenced. TCRdb keeps only in-frame clones here, not all; method: immunoSEQ multiplex PCR. This sample has some 700,000 clones, with around 15% found just once. Note on this clone: The antigen is unknown.

This receptor was obtained from a young man with type 1 diabetes. Sequenced input: naive CD4+ T cells from blood. V is TRBV6-5 and J is TRBJ2-3; unclear D gene. CDR3: CASTSPGRANHTQYF. The CDR3 DNA follows: TGTGCCAGCACCTCACCCGGACGGGCCAACCATACGCAGTATTTT.